The T cell receptor (beta chain) under discussion was sequenced for a study of T-cell reconstitution after alpha-beta-depleted transplantation in children. Study results and limitations: A year post-transplant, T-cell counts and diversity derived mostly from newly produced T cells. Some patients' high day-60 TCRbeta diversity was attributed to recipient cells surviving conditioning.

Preparation of the TCRbeta library was carried out with unique molecular identifiers. One entry per CDR3 protein, called by TCRdb with MiXCR from the PCR reads. Altogether around 60,000 distinct CDR3 sequences are present, about 40% being singletons, with the ten largest covering 95% to 98%. Between the trimmed V and J ends, which lost 6 bases and 0 bases, there was a span of 18 bases. The length of the CDR3 is 18 residues. CDR1 is LGHNA, CDR2 YSLEER, per germline. Turning to this clonotype: Antigen unknown.

Material: PBMCs, mostly from graft donor cells, obtained 360 days after TCRalphabeta/CD19-depleted stem cell transplant. The chain carries TRBV4-3 and TRBJ2-6; weak D call: TRBD1 (5 bases). This receptor was taken from a male patient under 18 who had a stem cell transplant for acute lymphoblastic leukemia, so the T cells may come from the graft donor. Here the CDR3 reads CASSPQVLPLSGANVLTF. Here the CDR3 DNA reads TGCGCCAGCAGTCCACAGGTTCTACCCCTCTCTGGGGCCAACGTCCTGACTTTC.